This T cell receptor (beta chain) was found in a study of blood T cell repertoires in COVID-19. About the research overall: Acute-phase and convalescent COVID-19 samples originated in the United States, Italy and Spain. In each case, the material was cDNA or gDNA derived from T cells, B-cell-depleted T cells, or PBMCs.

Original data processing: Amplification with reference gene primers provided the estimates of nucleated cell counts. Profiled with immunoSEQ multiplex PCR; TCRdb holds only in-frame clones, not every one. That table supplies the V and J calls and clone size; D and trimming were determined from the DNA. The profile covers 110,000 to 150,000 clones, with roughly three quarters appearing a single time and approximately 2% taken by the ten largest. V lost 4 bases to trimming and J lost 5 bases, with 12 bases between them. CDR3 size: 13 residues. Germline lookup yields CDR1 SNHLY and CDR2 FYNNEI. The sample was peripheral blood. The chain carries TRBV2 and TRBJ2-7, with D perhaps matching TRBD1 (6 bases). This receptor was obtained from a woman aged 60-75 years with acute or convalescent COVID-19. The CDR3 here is CASSVQGMNEQYF. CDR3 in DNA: TGTGCCAGCAGTGTTCAGGGGATGAACGAGCAGTACTTC.